The 27 T cell receptor beta chains below come from one sample, sequenced in a study of cytomegalovirus exposure and HLA in healthy donors. Libraries were prepared by immunoSEQ multiplex PCR; TCRdb keeps only in-frame clonotypes and omits some of them. The sample carries 100,000 to 150,000 clones, about 96% recorded once. The specimen was PBMCs. Every receptor here comes from a man aged 18-30 years in good health and CMV-seronegative.

V and J are TRBV18 and TRBJ1-1; no clear D. The V gene's germline CDR1 is KGHSH and CDR2 LQKENI. This CDR3 region has 15 residues. Trimming stripped 2 bases from V and 0 bases from J, with 10 bases between. In DNA form, the CDR3 reads TGTGCCAGCTCACCAGCTGGAGTCATGAACACTGAAGCTTTCTTT. It translates to CASSPAGVMNTEAFF.

The V call is TRBV6-6, the J call TRBJ2-7; D is undetermined. Germline values: CDR1 MNHNY, CDR2 SVGAGI (reference sequence). This CDR3 comprises 13 residues. V dropped 6 bases and J dropped 5 bases, with 14 bases sitting between them. The CDR3 nucleotides read TGTGCCAGCAGCCCCACAGTGGCCAACGAGCAGTACTTC. As protein: CASSPTVANEQYF.

The V call is TRBV5-1, the J call TRBJ2-1, with D possibly being TRBD2 (6 bases). CDR3 length: 14 amino acids. The V end was cut by 0 bases, the J end by 2 bases, with 6 bases between. Germline V lookup: CDR1 SGHRS, CDR2 YFSETQ. Here the CDR3 DNA reads TGCGCCAGCAGCTTGGCGGGAGCCTACAATGAGCAGTTCTTC. It translates to CASSLAGAYNEQFF.

The V gene is TRBV11-2, the J gene TRBJ2-2; D possibly corresponds to TRBD1 (5 bases). CDR1 and CDR2 (germline): SGHAT, FQNNGV. V was cut by 1 base and J by 0 bases, with 6 bases left in between. CDR3 length: 15 amino acids. The CDR3 DNA reads as TGTGCCAGCAGCTTAGGACAGACGAACACCGGGGAGCTGTTTTTT. Residues: CASSLGQTNTGELFF.

This rearrangement joins TRBV7-9 to TRBJ2-5; 7 positions agree with TRBD1. The CDR3 is 15 amino acids. With 2 bases clipped from V and 5 bases from J, the junction kept 8 bases outside the gene matches. The V gene's germline CDR1 is SEHNR and CDR2 FQNEAQ (reference sequence). In DNA form, the CDR3 reads TGTGCCAGCAGCTTATGGGGACAGAGCGATGAGACCCAGTACTTC. It encodes CASSLWGQSDETQYF.

The chain links TRBV7-8 to TRBJ2-5; 9 bases fit TRBD2. The J segment lost 2 bases and the V segment lost 1 base, leaving 2 bases of the junction unmatched. The CDR3 loop spans 15 amino acids. CDR1 is SGHVS and CDR2 is FQNEAQ in the germline V gene. CDR3 DNA sequence: TGTGCCAGCAGCTTAGGGGCGGGAGGGCAAGAGACCCAGTACTTC. Translated: CASSLGAGGQETQYF.

The V gene is TRBV4-3, the J gene TRBJ2-1; D gene uncertain. The CDR3 sequence is 12 residues long. Germline loops: CDR1 LGHNA, CDR2 YSLEER. The ends were cut back, 4 bases at V and 8 bases at J, with 9 bases in the middle. CDR3 sequence (DNA): TGCGCCAGCAGCCCCCCGTCCCATGAGCAGTTCTTC. Protein product: CASSPPSHEQFF.

The table lists this clone with a count of one. The chain is built from TRBV5-8 and TRBJ1-2; the D gene is possibly TRBD1 (5 bases). The CDR3 has 15 residues. Trimming took off 1 base at V and 8 bases at J, with 18 bases between the two ends. The germline V gene encodes CDR1 SGHTS and CDR2 YDEGEE. The CDR3 reads CASSLKGGRVRGYTF. The CDR3, as DNA: TGTGCCAGCAGCTTGAAGGGTGGCAGGGTGCGAGGCTACACCTTC.

This clone was seen once. This chain connects TRBV11-3 to TRBJ1-2, with D unclear. The CDR3 is 12 residues long. CDR1 and CDR2 from the germline V gene are SGHNT and YENEEA. The V end was cut by 5 bases, the J end by 6 bases, with 10 bases between. CDR3 sequence: CASSRGSNGYTF. For the CDR3, the DNA is TGTGCCAGCAGCCGGGGTTCGAATGGCTACACCTTC.

The CDR3 DNA reads as TGTGCCAGCAGCCCCTTCCAGGTCCCATCCTACGAGCAGTACTTC. Its protein is CASSPFQVPSYEQYF. V and J are TRBV9 and TRBJ2-7; unclear D gene. Trimming stripped 4 bases from V and 1 base from J, with 15 bases between. CDR3 length: 15 amino acids. CDR1 is SGDLS, CDR2 YYNGEE, per germline.

This clone was counted a few times. The V call is TRBV28, the J call TRBJ2-7; 9 bases agree with TRBD1. J was trimmed by 7 bases and V by 4 bases; bases with no gene match: 11. The CDR3 extends over 15 amino acids. Germline lookup yields CDR1 MDHEN and CDR2 SYDVKM. In DNA form, the CDR3 reads TGTGCCAGCAGTTCTCGGGGACAGGGTCCGAGGGAGCAGTACTTC. Encoded protein: CASSSRGQGPREQYF.

The J gene is TRBJ1-1, the V gene TRBV30, with D perhaps TRBD1 (5 bases). The CDR3 sequence is 13 residues long. CDR1 is GTSNPN, CDR2 SVGIG, per germline (reference sequence). V was shortened by 2 bases and J by 4 bases, with 11 bases between the two germline ends. CDR3 in DNA: TGTGCCTGGAGTATCACCAGGGTCACTGAAGCTTTCTTT. It is translated as CAWSITRVTEAFF.

The rearrangement links TRBV4-3 to TRBJ2-7; D unclear. The CDR3 extends over 15 amino acids. The V gene's germline CDR1 is LGHNA and CDR2 YSLEER. Trimming removed 0 bases from V and 1 base from J, with 10 bases in between. The CDR3: CASSQDRRTSYEQYF. In DNA, the CDR3 is TGCGCCAGCAGCCAAGACCGGAGAACATCCTACGAGCAGTACTTC.

This chain joins TRBV7-6 and TRBJ2-1, with 7 positions matching TRBD2. V shed 4 bases, J shed 4 bases, and the junction held 4 bases outside the gene matches. In germline, CDR1 is SGHVS, CDR2 FNYEAQ. This CDR3 spans 14 amino acids. CDR3 nucleotide sequence: TGTGCCAGCAGCTCCCCGGGACTATACAATGAGCAGTTCTTC. It translates to CASSSPGLYNEQFF.

This clone was found once. V usage is TRBV15 and J usage is TRBJ2-1; unclear D gene. Germline lookup yields CDR1 LNHNV and CDR2 YYDKDF (reference sequence). V lost 0 bases to trimming and J lost 3 bases, with 6 bases between them. CDR3 size: 14 residues. The CDR3 loop is CATSRESGYNEQFF. CDR3 DNA: TGTGCCACCAGCAGAGAGTCGGGCTACAATGAGCAGTTCTTC.

The chain links TRBV14 to TRBJ1-1; possibly TRBD1 for D (6 bases). Germline V gives CDR1 SGHDN, CDR2 FVKESK. The CDR3 consists of 14 residues. V lost 3 bases and J 1 base, leaving 9 bases between the germline ends. CDR3 in amino acids: CASSQAGENTEAFF. For the CDR3, the DNA is TGTGCCAGCAGCCAGGCAGGGGAGAACACTGAAGCTTTCTTT.

The genes are TRBV30 and TRBJ1-1; D is possibly TRBD1 (6 bases). The V gene's germline CDR1 is GTSNPN and CDR2 SVGIG (reference sequence). CDR3 length: 12 residues. Deletions cut 5 bases from V and 0 bases from J, with 7 bases between. The CDR3 nucleotides are TGTGCCTGGGGACAGCTGAACACTGAAGCTTTCTTT. Amino acids: CAWGQLNTEAFF.

The rearrangement uses TRBV7-9 and TRBJ1-2, with D possibly TRBD1 on 5 matching bases. Germline V gene sequence: CDR1 SEHNR, CDR2 FQNEAQ (reference sequence). The CDR3 sequence is 13 residues long. Trimming cost V 5 bases and J 4 bases, with 11 bases left between them. CDR3 region: CASSPGGFYGYTF. CDR3 sequence (DNA): TGTGCCAGCAGCCCCGGGGGGTTCTATGGCTACACCTTC.

The rearrangement links TRBV27 to TRBJ2-7; 10 positions match TRBD1. The CDR3 is made up of 14 amino acids. J lost 6 bases, V lost 6 bases, and 8 bases had no gene match. Germline V gives CDR1 MNHEY, CDR2 SMNVEV (reference sequence). DNA for the CDR3: TGTGCCAGCAGCCCCGGGACAGGGGAGTTCGAGCAGTACTTC. Its protein product is CASSPGTGEFEQYF.

This clone was counted a single time. The V and J genes are TRBV11-2 and TRBJ1-1; no reliable D call. The V gene's germline CDR1 is SGHAT and CDR2 FQNNGV. The CDR3 extends over 10 amino acids. The ends were cut back, 3 bases at V and 10 bases at J, with 6 bases in the middle. In DNA, the CDR3 is TGTGCCAGCAGCTTGCCGGGAGCTTTCTTT. Amino acid sequence: CASSLPGAFF.

The chain has TRBV28 and TRBJ2-2; 11 bases agree with TRBD2. Trimming cost V 5 bases and J 2 bases; bases outside gene matches: 4. The CDR3 totals 16 residues. Germline V CDR1 and CDR2: MDHEN, SYDVKM. The CDR3 loop reads CASSRGTSGNTGELFF. For the CDR3, the DNA is TGTGCCAGCAGTCGCGGGACTAGCGGTAACACCGGGGAGCTGTTTTTT.

V is TRBV11-2 and J is TRBJ1-1, with 7 nucleotides matching TRBD1. J lost 1 base, V lost 4 bases, and 3 bases had no gene match. The germline V gene has CDR1 SGHAT and CDR2 FQNNGV. The CDR3 runs 14 residues. The CDR3 protein is CASSSAGGNTEAFF. The DNA of the CDR3 is TGTGCCAGCAGCTCAGCAGGGGGGAACACTGAAGCTTTCTTT.

The rearrangement joins TRBV10-3 to TRBJ1-1; 9 nucleotides align to TRBD1. The CDR3 contains 16 residues. Looked up from germline, CDR1 is ENHRY and CDR2 is SYGVKD. The V and J ends lost 4 bases and 4 bases, in that order; junction bases with no gene match: 10. The CDR3 loop is CAISAGTGGGSTEAFF. Here the CDR3 DNA reads TGTGCCATCAGTGCGGGAACAGGGGGCGGGAGCACTGAAGCTTTCTTT.

The chain links TRBV4-2 to TRBJ2-7; D might be TRBD2 (5 bases). Germline CDR1 is LGHNA and CDR2 is YNFKEQ. CDR3 size: 14 residues. Trimming took 0 bases from V and 4 from J, leaving 10 bases between them. The DNA for the CDR3 is TGTGCCAGCAGCCAAGAGTACGGGAATTACGAGCAGTACTTC. As protein: CASSQEYGNYEQYF.

The rearrangement uses TRBV5-6 and TRBJ2-2; no definite D call. The V gene's germline CDR1 is SGHDT and CDR2 YYEEEE. The CDR3 is made up of 12 amino acids. V lost 0 bases and J 8 bases, leaving 5 bases between the germline ends. In DNA, the CDR3 is TGTGCCAGCAGCTTGGGCAGTGGGGAGCTGTTTTTT. The encoded protein is CASSLGSGELFF.

This clone was seen just once. The same CDR3 can be traced to other DNA sequences in this sample. The chain has TRBV27 and TRBJ2-7; D gene uncertain. V lost 0 bases, J lost 3 bases, and 6 bases lay in between. The germline gives CDR1 MNHEY, CDR2 SMNVEV (reference sequence). The CDR3 sequence is 13 residues long. CDR3 in amino acids: CASSLSPVYEQYF. In DNA form, the CDR3 reads TGTGCCAGCAGTTTATCACCAGTCTACGAGCAGTACTTC.

The chain couples TRBV19 to TRBJ2-5; the D gene is possibly TRBD2 (6 bases). Germline assignment: CDR1 LNHDA and CDR2 SQIVND (reference sequence). The germline V and J ends were trimmed by 6 bases and 3 bases, with 14 bases remaining between them. The CDR3 totals 14 residues. The CDR3 coding sequence is TGTGCCAGTAGGAGGGGTGGCGGGGAAGAGACCCAGTACTTC. The encoded protein is CASRRGGGEETQYF. The variable domain in full, with the rest retrieved from reference TRBV19 and TRBJ2-5, is DGGITQSPKYLFRKEGQNVTLSCEQNLNHDAMYWYRQDPGQGLRLIYYSQIVNDFQKGDIAEGYSVSREKKESFPLTVTSAQKNPTAFYLCASRRGGGEETQYFGPGTRLLVL.